The 32 T cell receptor beta chains given below trace back to one sample, sequenced in a study of cytomegalovirus exposure and HLA in healthy donors. It was with 60 Vbeta and 13 Jbeta primers that the PCR ran. Here immunoSEQ multiplex PCR was the method, and the copy in TCRdb shows in-frame clones only, minus some. The sample holds under 250,000 clones, about 83% seen once. Sample: PBMCs. The receptors derive from a human donor in good health.

V usage is TRBV2 and J usage is TRBJ2-7; TRBD2 might be the D (8 bases). V was clipped by 9 bases and J by 2 bases, with 26 bases between them. Per the germline V gene, CDR1 is SNHLY and CDR2 is FYNNEI. The CDR3 consists of 17 residues. In DNA form, the CDR3 reads TGTGCCAGTTCAAGGGACAGACCAGGACTAGCAACCTACGAGCAGTACTTC. Residues: CASSRDRPGLATYEQYF.

CDR3 in DNA: TGCGCCAGCAGCTTATCCCGGAACACTGAAGCTTTCTTT. Residues: CASSLSRNTEAFF. The V call is TRBV5-1, the J call TRBJ1-1; no clear D gene. Germline assignment: CDR1 SGHRS and CDR2 YFSETQ. V shed 2 bases and J shed 1 base, with 6 bases lying between them. This CDR3 contains 13 residues.

DNA for the CDR3: TGTGCCAGCAGGTTCACAGGGTCCATGAACACTGAAGCTTTCTTT. Its translation is CASRFTGSMNTEAFF. V and J are TRBV6-5 and TRBJ1-1, with D perhaps matching TRBD1 (6 bases). Trimming stripped 6 bases from V and 0 bases from J, with 14 bases between. CDR1 is MNHEY and CDR2 is SVGAGI in the germline V gene. This CDR3 is built from 15 residues.

The chain uses TRBV7-2 and TRBJ2-2, with D possibly TRBD2 on 5 matching bases. V lost 5 bases to trimming and J lost 4 bases, with 14 bases between them. This CDR3 spans 15 amino acids. Germline V gives CDR1 SGHTA, CDR2 FQGNSA. The CDR3 sequence: CASSPPPAATGELFF. The DNA of the CDR3 is TGTGCCAGCAGCCCACCCCCAGCGGCCACCGGGGAGCTGTTTTTT.

This chain uses TRBV7-2 with TRBJ1-5, with 12 bases that match TRBD1. The CDR3 is made up of 16 amino acids. V shed 5 bases and J 5 bases; nucleotides not matched to a gene: 7. Germline CDR1 is SGHTA and CDR2 is FQGNSA. The CDR3 region has the DNA TGTGCCAGCAGCCTTCCGGGACAGGGGGCTTATCAGCCCCAGCATTTT. The encoded protein is CASSLPGQGAYQPQHF.

The DNA for the CDR3 is TGTGCCAGTAGTACCGGGGACAGGGTGAACACTGAAGCTTTCTTT. Amino acid sequence: CASSTGDRVNTEAFF. V usage is TRBV19 and J usage is TRBJ1-1; 9 bases fit TRBD1. Germline loops: CDR1 LNHDA, CDR2 SQIVND (reference sequence). After removal of 4 bases from V and 0 bases from J, the junction contained 3 bases not matched to a gene. The CDR3 length is 15 residues.

The genes are TRBV7-9 and TRBJ2-1; TRBD1 matches 7 bases. The CDR3 runs to 15 residues. Germline CDR1 is SEHNR and CDR2 is FQNEAQ (reference sequence). The V segment lost 5 bases and the J segment 9 bases; nucleotides outside the gene matches: 13. CDR3 residues: CASSTRTGYRGEQFF. Written as DNA, the CDR3 is TGTGCCAGCAGCACAAGGACAGGCTACAGGGGTGAGCAGTTCTTC.

This chain joins TRBV7-2 and TRBJ2-7; 11 nucleotides agree with TRBD2. The V and J ends lost 0 bases and 5 bases, in that order; junction bases with no gene match: 6. Germline CDR1 SGHTA, CDR2 FQGNSA. The CDR3 runs 16 residues. CDR3 sequence reads: CASSLALAGGRDEQYF. In DNA, the CDR3 is TGTGCCAGCAGCTTAGCATTAGCGGGAGGGCGAGACGAGCAGTACTTC.

The V gene is TRBV5-6, the J gene TRBJ2-7; no clear D gene. CDR1 and CDR2 from the germline V gene are SGHDT and YYEEEE. The CDR3 has 10 amino acids. The germline V and J ends were trimmed by 4 bases and 7 bases, with 6 bases remaining between them. The CDR3 loop is CASSGAEQYF. Here the CDR3 DNA reads TGTGCCAGCAGCGGTGCGGAGCAGTACTTC.

This clone occurred a few times. The chain carries TRBV18 and TRBJ2-4; D is possibly TRBD1 (6 bases). CDR3 length equals 17 residues. V was shortened by 4 bases and J by 0 bases, with 16 bases between the two germline ends. CDR1 and CDR2 from the germline V gene are KGHSH and LQKENI. CDR3 sequence: CASSLDTGPLAKNIQYF. In DNA, the CDR3 is TGTGCCAGCTCACTAGACACAGGGCCGCTAGCCAAAAACATTCAGTACTTC.

The chain carries TRBV19 and TRBJ2-7, with 9 positions matching TRBD1. With V trimmed by 5 bases and J by 1 base, 6 bases remained unmatched. In germline, CDR1 is LNHDA, CDR2 SQIVND (reference sequence). The CDR3 spans 15 residues. In nucleotides, the CDR3 is TGTGCCAGTAGTGACGCCGGGACAGGGTCCTACGAGCAGTACTTC. This gives the protein CASSDAGTGSYEQYF.

This clone has only a few counts. The J gene is TRBJ2-5, the V gene TRBV29-1, with a possible D match to TRBD2 (6 bases). The germline V gene has CDR1 SQVTM and CDR2 ANQGSEA. The CDR3 runs 13 residues. V was clipped by 8 bases and J by 1 base, with 14 bases between them. CDR3 in DNA: TGCAGCACCATGCCCGGGGGCCAAGAGACCCAGTACTTC. As protein: CSTMPGGQETQYF. Full variable domain (remainder filled in from reference TRBV29-1 and TRBJ2-5): SAVISQKPSRDICQRGTSLTIQCQVDSQVTMMFWYRQQPGQSLTLIATANQGSEATYESGFVIDKFPISRPNLTFSTLTVSNMSPEDSSIYLCSTMPGGQETQYFGPGTRLLVL.

This rearrangement joins TRBV19 to TRBJ2-1; TRBD1 agrees at 7 bases. CDR3 length equals 18 residues. Germline V CDR1 and CDR2: LNHDA, SQIVND (reference sequence). The V gene end was trimmed by 1 base and the J gene end by 5 bases; junction bases not matched to a gene: 14. The CDR3 DNA sequence: TGTGCCAGTAGTATAGTTCAGGACAGGCGGATTTCGAACAATGAGCAGTTCTTC. Protein: CASSIVQDRRISNNEQFF.

The chain employs TRBV19 and TRBJ1-4; 7 nucleotides match TRBD1. With V trimmed by 3 bases and J by 6 bases, 10 bases remained unmatched. The CDR3 contains 16 residues. CDR1 is LNHDA, CDR2 SQIVND, per germline (reference sequence). In DNA, the CDR3 is TGTGCCAGTAGTATGGAAGGGACAGATGGGGATGAAAAACTGTTTTTT. The encoded protein is CASSMEGTDGDEKLFF.

The J gene is TRBJ1-1, the V gene TRBV19, with 9 positions matching TRBD1. The CDR3 length is 15 residues. Trimming cost V 4 bases and J 1 base; bases outside gene matches: 4. Germline lookup yields CDR1 LNHDA and CDR2 SQIVND (reference sequence). The CDR3 region is CASSTGTGQNTEAFF. The CDR3 DNA reads TGTGCCAGTAGTACCGGGACAGGGCAGAACACTGAAGCTTTCTTT.

V usage is TRBV7-8 and J usage is TRBJ2-7, with 7 bases identical to TRBD1. V trimming: 0 bases; J trimming: 2 bases; junction bases outside the gene matches: 13. The CDR3 runs to 18 residues. Germline CDR1 and CDR2: SGHVS and FQNEAQ. This chain's CDR3 is CASSLAMGVRDSTYEQYF. The CDR3 nucleotides read TGTGCCAGCAGCTTAGCCATGGGGGTCCGGGACAGCACCTACGAGCAGTACTTC.

This chain uses TRBV2 with TRBJ1-2; D remains unclear. In germline, CDR1 is SNHLY, CDR2 FYNNEI. The length of the CDR3 is 13 residues. V lost 2 bases and J lost 1, with 5 bases in between. The CDR3 sequence is CASSESGNYGYTF. The CDR3 bases are TGTGCCAGCAGTGAATCGGGTAACTATGGCTACACCTTC.

This clone was counted once. The chain links TRBV2 to TRBJ1-2; D is ambiguous. Trimming left V 6 bases short and J 6 bases short, with 11 bases between. This CDR3 region has 12 residues. CDR1 and CDR2 (germline): SNHLY, FYNNEI. DNA for the CDR3: TGTGCCAGCAGGAAGCAGGAGGATGGCTACACCTTC. This gives the protein CASRKQEDGYTF.

J is TRBJ2-7 and V is TRBV9; D may be TRBD2 (5 bases). Trimming shortened V by 4 bases and J by 5 bases, and 10 bases separated the two germline ends. The CDR3 is made up of 12 amino acids. In germline, CDR1 is SGDLS, CDR2 YYNGEE. The chain's CDR3 is CASSPSGHEQYF. The CDR3 DNA reads TGTGCCAGCAGCCCGAGCGGACACGAGCAGTACTTC.

This chain connects TRBV28 to TRBJ1-5; 10 nucleotides line up with TRBD1. V lost 4 bases to trimming and J lost 5 bases; unmatched junction nucleotides: 2. Germline V gene data show CDR1 as MDHEN and CDR2 as SYDVKM. The CDR3 sequence is 14 residues long. The CDR3 nucleotides read TGTGCCAGCAGTTCGGGACAGGGGTATCAGCCCCAGCATTTT. The encoded protein is CASSSGQGYQPQHF.

This chain links TRBV4-3 with TRBJ2-7, with D tentatively TRBD2 (5 bases). The CDR3 is 16 amino acids. V was pared by 0 bases and J by 0 bases, with 12 bases between. Germline values: CDR1 LGHNA, CDR2 YSLEER. The CDR3 DNA reads TGCGCCAGCAGCCAAGATGTAGGGAGTACCTCCTACGAGCAGTACTTC. This translates into CASSQDVGSTSYEQYF.

The CDR3 DNA reads TGTGCCAGCAGTGTCGACGGGGGCTATGGCTACACCTTC. It yields the protein CASSVDGGYGYTF. This rearrangement joins TRBV25-1 to TRBJ1-2, with D tentatively TRBD1 (5 bases). Looked up from germline, CDR1 is MGHDK and CDR2 is SYGVNS. Trimming removed 4 bases from V and 4 bases from J, with 10 bases in between. The CDR3 covers 13 residues.

CDR3 region: CASSLDLRGRGRGNTEAFF. DNA for the CDR3: TGTGCCAGCAGCTTAGATCTGAGGGGCAGGGGGCGCGGTAACACTGAAGCTTTCTTT. The chain joins TRBV11-3 to TRBJ1-1, with 8 bases lining up with TRBD1. Germline V gene lookup returns CDR1 SGHNT and CDR2 YENEEA. Germline trimming cut 0 bases from V and 2 bases from J; bases unmatched to any gene: 14. The CDR3 is 19 amino acids.

This chain uses TRBV5-6 with TRBJ1-3; the match to TRBD1 covers 9 bases. Germline trimming cut 4 bases from V and 5 bases from J; bases unmatched to any gene: 10. CDR3 length: 16 amino acids. Looked up from germline, CDR1 is SGHDT and CDR2 is YYEEEE. In nucleotides, the CDR3 is TGTGCCAGCAGCCCTCCCGGGACAGGGTCGAGAAACACCATATATTTT. It codes for CASSPPGTGSRNTIYF.

This clone appeared a few times. The chain is built from TRBV15 and TRBJ2-1; possible D gene TRBD1, 5 bases. Between the trimmed V and J ends, which lost 3 bases and 3 bases, there was a span of 12 bases. There are 15 residues in the CDR3. Germline assignment: CDR1 LNHNV and CDR2 YYDKDF (reference sequence). The CDR3 reads CATSSLQGFYNEQFF. The CDR3 DNA sequence: TGTGCCACCAGCAGTCTGCAGGGATTCTACAATGAGCAGTTCTTC.

V usage is TRBV7-9 and J usage is TRBJ2-7, with D possibly TRBD2 on 6 matching bases. The CDR3 contains 19 residues. Between the trimmed V and J ends, which lost 0 bases and 4 bases, there was a span of 25 bases. CDR1 is SEHNR and CDR2 is FQNEAQ in the germline V gene (reference sequence). The CDR3 here is CASSLAGGGAWVPKYEQYF. The CDR3 DNA reads as TGTGCCAGCAGCTTAGCGGGTGGAGGGGCGTGGGTTCCTAAGTACGAGCAGTACTTC.

The chain links TRBV5-1 to TRBJ1-4; TRBD1 is a possible D gene (5 bases). The CDR3 loop spans 14 amino acids. CDR1 and CDR2 from the germline V gene are SGHRS and YFSETQ. Trimming took off 0 bases at V and 8 bases at J, with 11 bases between the two ends. Here the CDR3 reads CASSLDRQGEKLFF. Here the CDR3 DNA reads TGCGCCAGCAGCTTGGACAGGCAAGGCGAAAAACTGTTTTTT.

CDR3 sequence: CASSPKNTGELFF. The CDR3 coding sequence is TGTGCCAGCAGCCCTAAAAACACCGGGGAGCTGTTTTTT. This chain connects TRBV4-2 to TRBJ2-2; D is unresolved. CDR3 length: 13 amino acids. The germline V and J ends were trimmed by 4 bases and 2 bases, with 5 bases remaining between them. The germline V gene encodes CDR1 LGHNA and CDR2 YNFKEQ.

The chain is built from TRBV6-4 and TRBJ2-5; TRBD1 aligns across 9 bases. The DNA end lines up better with TRBJ2-7; the J call may be wrong. CDR3 length: 13 residues. CDR1 is MRHNA and CDR2 is SNTAGT in the germline V gene. CDR3 amino acids: CASRGQGNHEQYF. CDR3 coding DNA: TGTGCCAGCAGAGGACAGGGGAACCACGAGCAGTACTTC.

V usage is TRBV7-3 and J usage is TRBJ2-1, with D possibly matching TRBD1 (6 bases). V was shortened by 5 bases and J by 1 base, with 15 bases between the two germline ends. The CDR3 extends over 16 amino acids. CDR1 is SGHTA, CDR2 FQGTGA, per germline. CDR3 nucleotide sequence: TGTGCCAGCAGCCCAGGCCCCCAGGGGTCCTACAATGAGCAGTTCTTC. Its protein product is CASSPGPQGSYNEQFF.

The chain recombines TRBV6-1 with TRBJ2-5, with 10 nucleotides matching TRBD2. Germline V gene sequence: CDR1 MNHNS, CDR2 SASEGT. This CDR3 comprises 15 residues. V was clipped by 6 bases and J by 2 bases; unmatched bases: 6. CDR3 sequence: CASRGASGGQETQYF. CDR3 DNA: TGTGCCAGCAGAGGGGCTAGCGGGGGACAAGAGACCCAGTACTTC.

This chain links TRBV6-6 with TRBJ2-4, with a possible D match to TRBD2 (5 bases). Trimming took 0 bases from V and 1 from J, leaving 10 bases between them. Germline V lookup: CDR1 MNHNY, CDR2 SVGAGI (reference sequence). The CDR3 covers 16 residues. DNA for the CDR3: TGTGCCAGCAGTTACTCGGAGTGGAGGGCCAAAAACATTCAGTACTTC. Its protein product is CASSYSEWRAKNIQYF.